This T cell receptor beta chain is from a study of T cells in Graves' hyperthyroidism and ophthalmopathy. From RNA transcripts, TCR beta CDR3 regions were amplified. When the TCR CDR3 underwent first-round RT-PCR, the HTBI primer set was used. MiXCR, run by TCRdb on the multiplex PCR reads, gives a single entry per CDR3 protein. The table has some 270,000 distinct CDR3 sequences, roughly 13% seen once. On this clonotype: This could be a read error, since a much larger clone is one nucleotide away.

The CDR3 has 13 residues. Germline CDR1 is SGHTA and CDR2 is FQGNSA. Trimming took 6 bases from V and 6 from J, leaving 12 bases between them. Sample: blood. The chain has TRBV7-2 and TRBJ2-1; D remains ambiguous. This TCR derives from a woman aged 40 to 50 with Graves' hyperthyroidism. The CDR3: CTSRPVSRNEQFF. The CDR3 nucleotides are TGTACCAGCAGACCCGTTAGCCGCAATGAGCAGTTCTTC.